This paragraph covers one T cell receptor beta chain sequence. It may be a read error: a sequence one base away is much more abundant. Other DNA sequences from this sample encode an identical CDR3 as well. Some clones are missing from TCRdb's copy, which holds only in-frame ones; the method was immunoSEQ multiplex PCR. The table includes around 1 million clones, approximately 80% detected once. V was clipped by 0 bases and J by 1 base, with 6 bases between them. CDR3 length: 14 amino acids. The germline V gene has CDR1 SGHTA and CDR2 FQGNSA. The data originate from a study of shared clonotypes between healthy human individuals.

The chain has TRBV7-2 and TRBJ2-5; D perhaps matches TRBD2 (6 bases). This receptor was identified in a man aged 18-30 years in good health. Source material: memory CD4+ T cells sorted from blood. Subset reported: CD45RA-negative fraction. The DNA of the CDR3 is TGTGCCAGCAGCTTAGCGGGGGGCCAAGAGACCCAGTACTTC. Protein sequence: CASSLAGGQETQYF.